The 7 T cell receptor beta chains in this list originate from one sample, sequenced in a study of blood T cell repertoires in COVID-19. TCRdb keeps only in-frame clones here, not all; method: immunoSEQ multiplex PCR. The sample carries about 110,000 clones, approximately 89% recorded once. Sequenced sample: peripheral blood. These receptor sequences come from a man aged 40-55 years with acute or convalescent COVID-19.

The genes are TRBV15 and TRBJ1-1; D ambiguous. The CDR3 length is 13 residues. V was trimmed by 1 base and J by 4 bases, leaving 7 bases between them. Germline V gives CDR1 LNHNV, CDR2 YYDKDF (reference sequence). The CDR3 protein is CATSRAEGTEAFF. As DNA, the CDR3 is TGTGCCACCAGCAGAGCCGAGGGCACTGAAGCTTTCTTT.

The chain uses TRBV6-4 and TRBJ2-3; possibly TRBD2 for D (6 bases). CDR1 is MRHNA and CDR2 is SNTAGT in the germline V gene. There are 16 residues in the CDR3. The V gene lost 0 bases and the J gene lost 1 base, with 11 bases spanning the gap. CDR3 protein: CASSDSVGGGTDTQYF. CDR3 DNA sequence: TGTGCCAGCAGTGACTCAGTGGGAGGCGGCACAGATACGCAGTATTTT.

V and J are TRBV5-1 and TRBJ2-5; a possible D gene is TRBD1 (5 bases). CDR3 length: 15 amino acids. Trimming took off 4 bases at V and 1 base at J, with 14 bases between the two ends. Germline values: CDR1 SGHRS, CDR2 YFSETQ. The CDR3, as DNA: TGCGCCAGCAGCAGTACAACAGGATCCCAAGAGACCCAGTACTTC. It specifies CASSSTTGSQETQYF.

This rearrangement joins TRBV5-1 to TRBJ2-3; D gene unclear. CDR3 length: 13 residues. Trimming shortened V by 2 bases and J by 4 bases, and 8 bases separated the two germline ends. Looked up from germline, CDR1 is SGHRS and CDR2 is YFSETQ. This chain's CDR3 is CASSFGDSDTQYF. Written as DNA, the CDR3 is TGCGCCAGCAGCTTTGGAGATTCAGATACGCAGTATTTT.

This chain links TRBV7-9 with TRBJ1-2; 8 bases are a match to TRBD1. The CDR3 runs 18 residues. The V and J ends lost 2 bases and 3 bases, in that order; junction bases with no gene match: 14. Germline CDR1 SEHNR, CDR2 FQNEAQ (reference sequence). The CDR3 is CASSLTGTGPSSDYGYTF. The DNA for the CDR3 is TGTGCCAGCAGCTTAACCGGGACAGGCCCCAGTTCGGACTATGGCTACACCTTC.

The rearrangement links TRBV5-4 to TRBJ2-5; 9 nucleotides agree with TRBD2. Unmatched junction bases numbered 8, after V lost 1 base and J lost 4 bases. There are 16 residues in the CDR3. Germline loops: CDR1 SGHNT, CDR2 YYREEE (reference sequence). CDR3 amino acids: CASSLMAGGGIETQYF. In nucleotides, the CDR3 is TGTGCCAGCAGCTTGATGGCGGGAGGGGGCATAGAGACCCAGTACTTC.

The CDR3 region has the DNA TGCGCCAGCAGCTTGTATGGCAGACAAGCTGAAGCTTTCTTT. This encodes CASSLYGRQAEAFF. The V gene is TRBV5-1, the J gene TRBJ1-1; D unresolved. The V end was cut by 1 base, the J end by 6 bases, with 13 bases between. Germline CDR1 reads SGHRS; CDR2 reads YFSETQ. The CDR3 runs to 14 residues.